This TCR beta chain was retrieved from a study of OX40 agonist ivuxolimab in advanced cancers. At the level of the whole study: The costimulatory receptor OX40 (CD134) was targeted by ivuxolimab, a fully human IgG2 agonistic monoclonal antibody. Intravenous ivuxolimab was administered to patients every 2 weeks at six dose levels: 0.01, 0.1, 0.3, 1.5, 3 and 10 mg/kg. Of the 50 to 55 dose-escalation patients, hepatocellular carcinoma was present in 19, melanoma in roughly 15, renal cell carcinoma in 9 and head and neck cancer in 9. The dose-escalation cohort was 82.7% male with a mean age of around 62 years, ranging from about 20 to 80. Patients were allowed to have had prior anti-PD-1, anti-PD-L1 or anti-CTLA-4 therapy, and 40% of the dose-escalation patients had been treated with checkpoint inhibitors. Three dose-escalation patients achieved partial responses, one with hepatocellular carcinoma and two with cutaneous melanoma. The purpose of peripheral TCRbeta sequencing was to test whether ivuxolimab changed TCR sequence diversity and led to clonal T-cell expansion. The paper covers the monotherapy dose-escalation part of the phase I ivuxolimab trial, which included N of about 50 patients.

For this clone: Its recognized antigen is unknown. The input lacks base qualities; no much larger clone sits a single base away.

CDR3 length: 18 amino acids, cysteine to phenylalanine. Of all the DNA, just the CDR3 is kept, 54 bases in frame from base 1. Study-wide findings and limitations: After ivuxolimab, expanded clones were on average more numerous among CD8+ T cells than among CD4+ T cells. At doses of 0.1 to 3.0 mg/kg, clonal expansion of both CD4+ and CD8+ blood T cells was observed from baseline to week 6. In partial responders in the 0.1-3.0 mg/kg groups, normalized peripheral clonal expansion was found to be among the lowest, especially among CD8+ T cells. Low levels of normalized T-cell clonal expansion were also shown by some nonresponding patients. Which antigens the clonally expanded peripheral T cells were specific for was not determined.

To sequence the TCRbeta CDR3 region, genomic DNA was isolated from the sorted cells. The immunoSEQ Assay was used to sequence the TCRbeta CDR3 regions. Imported from immuneACCESS, the table was reduced by TCRdb to in-frame sequences with V and J called. These copies leave out some clones; in studies compared against another copy, an unresolved V gene accounts for under half, and the cause of the remainder is not known. The sample contains some 6,100 clones, roughly 63% of them found a single time. Together, the top ten hold less than 20% of the sample. The trial excluded patients who had a history of autoimmune disease or were on systemic immunosuppression. In every dose cohort, peripheral blood was drawn for TCR sequencing at baseline, cycle 4 day 1, and cycle 7 day 1. The samples were taken from a phase I, first-in-human, multicenter, open-label dose-escalation trial of ivuxolimab. The trial enrolled adults with locally advanced or metastatic head and neck squamous cell, hepatocellular, melanoma or renal cell carcinoma. Before TCR sequencing, CD4+ and CD8+ T cells were separately sorted from peripheral blood.

This sequence originates from an adult with an advanced solid tumor such as melanoma, head and neck, liver or kidney cancer. This chain is built from TRBV21-1 and TRBJ2-3; the table gives TRBD2 as D, unverified against the DNA. TRBV21-1 represents a pseudogene. Here the sequenced sample was CD4+ or CD8+ T cells sorted from blood, taken in a trial of the OX40 agonist ivuxolimab. This receptor has the CDR3 CASSVKGGTRAVRDTQYF. At the DNA level, the sequence is TGTGCCAGCAGCGTAAAGGGGGGGACCCGGGCGGTTAGAGATACGCAGTATTTT.